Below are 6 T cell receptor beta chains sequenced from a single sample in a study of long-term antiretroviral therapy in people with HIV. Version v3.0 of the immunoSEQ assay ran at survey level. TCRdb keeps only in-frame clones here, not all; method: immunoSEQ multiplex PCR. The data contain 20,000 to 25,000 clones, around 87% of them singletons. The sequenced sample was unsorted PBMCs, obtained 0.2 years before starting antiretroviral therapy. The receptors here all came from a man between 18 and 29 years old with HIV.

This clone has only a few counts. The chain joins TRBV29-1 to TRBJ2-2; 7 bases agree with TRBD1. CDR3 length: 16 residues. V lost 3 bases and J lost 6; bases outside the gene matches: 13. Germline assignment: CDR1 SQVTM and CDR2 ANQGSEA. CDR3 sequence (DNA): TGCAGCGTTGAGACGGGACAGACCGGGGTCCCCGGGGAGCTGTTTTTT. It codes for CSVETGQTGVPGELFF.

CDR3 amino acids: CASSLGGPETQYF. CDR3 DNA: TGTGCCAGCAGCTTGGGCGGGCCGGAGACCCAGTACTTC. The chain recombines TRBV7-9 with TRBJ2-5; maybe TRBD2 (5 bases). The CDR3 has 13 residues. Trimming pared 3 bases from V and 5 bases from J, leaving 10 bases between. CDR1 is SEHNR and CDR2 is FQNEAQ in the germline V gene (reference sequence).

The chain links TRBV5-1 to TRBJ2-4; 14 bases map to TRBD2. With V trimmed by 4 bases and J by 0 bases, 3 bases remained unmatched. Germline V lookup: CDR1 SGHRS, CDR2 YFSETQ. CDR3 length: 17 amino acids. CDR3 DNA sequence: TGCGCCAGCAGCCCGGGACTAGCGGGGGCAGCCAAAAACATTCAGTACTTC. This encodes CASSPGLAGAAKNIQYF.

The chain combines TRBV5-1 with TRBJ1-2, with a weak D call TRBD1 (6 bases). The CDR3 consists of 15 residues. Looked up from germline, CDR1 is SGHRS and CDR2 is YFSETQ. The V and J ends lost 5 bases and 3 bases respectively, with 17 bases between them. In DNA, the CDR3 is TGCGCCAGCAGTTCACCACAGGGAAACCACTATGGCTACACCTTC. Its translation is CASSSPQGNHYGYTF.

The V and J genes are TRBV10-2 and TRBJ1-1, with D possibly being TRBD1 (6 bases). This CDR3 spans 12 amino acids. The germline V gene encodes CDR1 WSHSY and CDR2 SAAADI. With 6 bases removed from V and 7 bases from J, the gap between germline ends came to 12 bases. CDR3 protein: CASSLGQIEAFF. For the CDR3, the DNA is TGCGCCAGCAGCCTAGGACAGATTGAAGCTTTCTTT.

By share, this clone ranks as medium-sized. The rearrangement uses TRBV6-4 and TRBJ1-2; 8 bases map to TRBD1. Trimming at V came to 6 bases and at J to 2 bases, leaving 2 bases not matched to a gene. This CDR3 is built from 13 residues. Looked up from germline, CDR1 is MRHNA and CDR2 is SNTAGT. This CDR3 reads CASSRDRNYGYTF. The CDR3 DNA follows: TGTGCCAGCAGCCGGGACAGGAACTATGGCTACACCTTC.